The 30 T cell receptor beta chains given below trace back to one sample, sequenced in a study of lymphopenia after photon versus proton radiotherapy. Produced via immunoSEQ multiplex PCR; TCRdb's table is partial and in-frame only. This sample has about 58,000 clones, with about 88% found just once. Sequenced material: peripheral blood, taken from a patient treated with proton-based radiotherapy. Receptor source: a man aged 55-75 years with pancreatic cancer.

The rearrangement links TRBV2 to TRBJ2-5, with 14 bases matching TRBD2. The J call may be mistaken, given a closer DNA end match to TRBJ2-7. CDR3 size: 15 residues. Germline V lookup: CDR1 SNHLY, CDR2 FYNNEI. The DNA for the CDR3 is TGTGCCAGCGGAGGGGGACTAGCGGGAGAGTCCGAGCAGTACTTC. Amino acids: CASGGGLAGESEQYF.

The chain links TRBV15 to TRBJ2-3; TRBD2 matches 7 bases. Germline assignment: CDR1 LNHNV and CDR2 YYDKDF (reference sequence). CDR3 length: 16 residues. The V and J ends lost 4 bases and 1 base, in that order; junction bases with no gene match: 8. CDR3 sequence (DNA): TGTGCCACCAGCACCGGACTAGAAGGTGGCACAGATACGCAGTATTTT. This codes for CATSTGLEGGTDTQYF.

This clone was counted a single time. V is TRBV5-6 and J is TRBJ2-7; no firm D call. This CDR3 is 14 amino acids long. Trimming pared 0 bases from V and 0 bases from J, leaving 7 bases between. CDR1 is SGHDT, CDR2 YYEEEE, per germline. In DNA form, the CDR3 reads TGTGCCAGCAGCTTGGCGGGCACCTCCTACGAGCAGTACTTC. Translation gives CASSLAGTSYEQYF.

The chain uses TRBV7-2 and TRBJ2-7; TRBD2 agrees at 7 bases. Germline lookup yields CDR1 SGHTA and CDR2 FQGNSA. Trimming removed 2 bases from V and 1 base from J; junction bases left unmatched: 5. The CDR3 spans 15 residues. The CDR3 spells CASSLSGMGSYEQYF. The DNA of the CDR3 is TGTGCCAGCAGCTTAAGCGGGATGGGGTCCTACGAGCAGTACTTC.

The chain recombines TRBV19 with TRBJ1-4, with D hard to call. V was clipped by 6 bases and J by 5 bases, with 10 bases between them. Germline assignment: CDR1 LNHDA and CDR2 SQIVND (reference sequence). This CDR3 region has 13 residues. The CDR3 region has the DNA TGTGCCAGTAGGCCGAAACCCAATGAAAAACTGTTTTTT. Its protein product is CASRPKPNEKLFF.

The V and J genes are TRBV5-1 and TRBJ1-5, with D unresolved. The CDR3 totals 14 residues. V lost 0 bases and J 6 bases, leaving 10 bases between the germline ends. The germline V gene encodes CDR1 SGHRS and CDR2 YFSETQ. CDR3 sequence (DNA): TGCGCCAGCAGCTTGGGTTCAGGAGGTCAGCCCCAGCATTTT. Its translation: CASSLGSGGQPQHF.

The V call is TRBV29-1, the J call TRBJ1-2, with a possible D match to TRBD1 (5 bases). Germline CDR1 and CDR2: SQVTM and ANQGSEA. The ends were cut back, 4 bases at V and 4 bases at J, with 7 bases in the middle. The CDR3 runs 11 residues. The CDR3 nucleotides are TGCAGCGTTGGGGACGGCTATGGCTACACCTTC. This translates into CSVGDGYGYTF.

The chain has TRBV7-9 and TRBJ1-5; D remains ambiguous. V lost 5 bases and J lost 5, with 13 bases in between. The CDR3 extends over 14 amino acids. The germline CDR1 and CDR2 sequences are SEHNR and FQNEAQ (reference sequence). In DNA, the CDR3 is TGTGCCAGCAGCCCCGACGGGGTTCATCAGCCCCAGCATTTT. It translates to CASSPDGVHQPQHF.

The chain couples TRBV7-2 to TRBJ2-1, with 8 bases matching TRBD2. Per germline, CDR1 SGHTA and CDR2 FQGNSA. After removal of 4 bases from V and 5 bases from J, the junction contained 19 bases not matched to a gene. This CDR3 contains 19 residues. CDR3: CASSSPWVAGNYDHNEQFF. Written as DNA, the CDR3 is TGTGCCAGCAGCTCCCCCTGGGTAGCGGGAAACTATGACCACAATGAGCAGTTCTTC.

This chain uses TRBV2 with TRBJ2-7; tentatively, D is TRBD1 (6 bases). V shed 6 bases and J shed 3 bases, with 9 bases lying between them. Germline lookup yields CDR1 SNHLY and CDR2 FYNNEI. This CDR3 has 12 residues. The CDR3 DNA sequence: TGTGCCAGCAGCTCGACAGGCTACGAGCAGTACTTC. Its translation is CASSSTGYEQYF.

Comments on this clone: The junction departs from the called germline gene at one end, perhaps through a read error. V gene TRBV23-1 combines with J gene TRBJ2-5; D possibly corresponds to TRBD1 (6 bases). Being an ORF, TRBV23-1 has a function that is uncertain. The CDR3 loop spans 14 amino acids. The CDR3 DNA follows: TGCGCCAGCAGTCGTAATGAAATCGGACAGCAGAGGGACTTC. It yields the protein CASSRNEIGQQRDF.

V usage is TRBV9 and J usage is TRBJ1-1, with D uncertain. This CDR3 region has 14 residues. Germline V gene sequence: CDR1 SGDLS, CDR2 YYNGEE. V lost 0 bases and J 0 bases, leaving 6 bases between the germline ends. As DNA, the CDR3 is TGTGCCAGCAGCGTAGCGGCGGTGAACACTGAAGCTTTCTTT. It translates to CASSVAAVNTEAFF.

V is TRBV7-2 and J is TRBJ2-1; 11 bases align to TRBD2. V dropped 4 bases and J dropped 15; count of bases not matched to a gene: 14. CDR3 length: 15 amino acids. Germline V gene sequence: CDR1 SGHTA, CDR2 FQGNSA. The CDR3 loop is CASSSDGVSGRVPFF. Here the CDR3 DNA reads TGTGCCAGCAGCTCGGACGGGGTTAGCGGGAGGGTTCCGTTCTTC.

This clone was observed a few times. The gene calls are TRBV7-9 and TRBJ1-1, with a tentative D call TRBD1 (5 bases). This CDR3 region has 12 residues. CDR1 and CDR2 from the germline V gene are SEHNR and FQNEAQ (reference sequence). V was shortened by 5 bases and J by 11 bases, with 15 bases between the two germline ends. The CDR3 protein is CASSNGPRGAFF. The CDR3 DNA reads TGTGCCAGCAGCAACGGACCCCGGGGCGCTTTCTTT.

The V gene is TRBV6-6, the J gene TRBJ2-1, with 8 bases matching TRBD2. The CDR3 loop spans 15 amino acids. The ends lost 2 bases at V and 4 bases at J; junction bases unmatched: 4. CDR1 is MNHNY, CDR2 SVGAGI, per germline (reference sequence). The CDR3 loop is CASSYRSGTYNEQFF. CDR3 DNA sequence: TGTGCCAGCAGTTACCGTAGCGGGACATACAATGAGCAGTTCTTC.

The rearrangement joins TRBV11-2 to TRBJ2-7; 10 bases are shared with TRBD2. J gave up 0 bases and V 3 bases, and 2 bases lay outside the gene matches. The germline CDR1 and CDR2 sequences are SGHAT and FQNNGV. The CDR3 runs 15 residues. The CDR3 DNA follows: TGTGCCAGCAGCTTTAGCGGGAGGAGCTCCTACGAGCAGTACTTC. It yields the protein CASSFSGRSSYEQYF.

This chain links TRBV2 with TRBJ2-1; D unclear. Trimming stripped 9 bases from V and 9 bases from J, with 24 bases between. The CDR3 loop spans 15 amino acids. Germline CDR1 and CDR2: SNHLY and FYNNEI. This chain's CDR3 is CARAHLGLEGSEQFF. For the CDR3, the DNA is TGTGCCAGGGCACATTTGGGGTTGGAAGGTAGTGAGCAGTTCTTC. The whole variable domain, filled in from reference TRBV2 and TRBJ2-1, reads EPEVTQTPSHQVTQMGQEVILRCVPISNHLYFYWYRQILGQKVEFLVSFYNNEISEKSEIFDDQFSVERPDGSNFTLKIRSTKLEDSAMYFCARAHLGLEGSEQFFGPGTRLTVL.

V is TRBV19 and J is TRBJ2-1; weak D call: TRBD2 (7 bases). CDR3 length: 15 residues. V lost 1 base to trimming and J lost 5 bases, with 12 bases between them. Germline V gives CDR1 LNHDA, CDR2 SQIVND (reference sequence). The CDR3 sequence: CASSIAGDYHNEQFF. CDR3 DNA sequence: TGTGCCAGTAGTATAGCAGGGGACTACCACAATGAGCAGTTCTTC.

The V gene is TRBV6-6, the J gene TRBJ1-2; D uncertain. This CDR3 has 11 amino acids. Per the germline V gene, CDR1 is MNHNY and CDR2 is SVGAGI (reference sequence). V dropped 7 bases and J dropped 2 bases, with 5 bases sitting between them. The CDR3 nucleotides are TGTGCCAGCACCGCGAACTATGGCTACACCTTC. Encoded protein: CASTANYGYTF.

CDR3 amino acids: CASSLFTLARGNTIYF. CDR3 bases: TGTGCCAGCAGCTTATTTACCTTAGCCCGTGGAAACACCATATATTTT. V gene TRBV7-6 combines with J gene TRBJ1-3; D gene unclear. Germline CDR1 reads SGHVS; CDR2 reads FNYEAQ. V lost 2 bases to trimming and J lost 3 bases, with 14 bases between them. The CDR3 spans 16 residues.

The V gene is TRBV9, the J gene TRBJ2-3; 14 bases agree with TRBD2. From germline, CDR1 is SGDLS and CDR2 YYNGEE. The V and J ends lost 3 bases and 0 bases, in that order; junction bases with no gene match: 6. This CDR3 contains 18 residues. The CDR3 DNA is TGTGCCAGCAGCGCCCGGACTAGCGGGAGGTCTAGCACAGATACGCAGTATTTT. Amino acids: CASSARTSGRSSTDTQYF.

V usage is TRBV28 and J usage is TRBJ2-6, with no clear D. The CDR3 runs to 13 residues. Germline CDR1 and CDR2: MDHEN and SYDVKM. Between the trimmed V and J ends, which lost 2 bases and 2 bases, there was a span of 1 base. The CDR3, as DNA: TGTGCCAGCAGTTTAGCTGGGGCCAACGTCCTGACTTTC. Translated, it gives CASSLAGANVLTF. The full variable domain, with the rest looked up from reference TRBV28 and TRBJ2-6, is DVKVTQSSRYLVKRTGEKVFLECVQDMDHENMFWYRQDPGLGLRLIYFSYDVKMKEKGDIPEGYSVSREKKERFSLILESASTNQTSMYLCASSLAGANVLTFGAGSRLTVL.

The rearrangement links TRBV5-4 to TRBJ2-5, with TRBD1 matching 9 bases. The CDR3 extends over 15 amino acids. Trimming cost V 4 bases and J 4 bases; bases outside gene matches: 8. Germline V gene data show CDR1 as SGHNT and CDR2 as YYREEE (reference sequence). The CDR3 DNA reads TGTGCCAGCAGCCCAAGCAACAGGGGGCGAGAGACCCAGTACTTC. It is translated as CASSPSNRGRETQYF.

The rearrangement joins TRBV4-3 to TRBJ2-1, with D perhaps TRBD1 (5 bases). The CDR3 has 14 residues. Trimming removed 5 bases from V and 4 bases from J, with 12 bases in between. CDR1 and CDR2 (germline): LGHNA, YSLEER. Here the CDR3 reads CASSSGNLYNEQFF. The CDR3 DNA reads TGCGCCAGCAGCTCAGGGAATCTATACAATGAGCAGTTCTTC.

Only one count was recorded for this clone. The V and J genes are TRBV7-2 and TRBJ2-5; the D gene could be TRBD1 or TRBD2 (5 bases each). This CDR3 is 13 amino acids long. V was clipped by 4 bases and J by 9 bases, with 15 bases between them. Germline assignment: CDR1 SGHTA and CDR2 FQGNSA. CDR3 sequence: CASSWGRQASQYF. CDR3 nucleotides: TGTGCCAGCAGCTGGGGACGGCAGGCGTCCCAGTACTTC.

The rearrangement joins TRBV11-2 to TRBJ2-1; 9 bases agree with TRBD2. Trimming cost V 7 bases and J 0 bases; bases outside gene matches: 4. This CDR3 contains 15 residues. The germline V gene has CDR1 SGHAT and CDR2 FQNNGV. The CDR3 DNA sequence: TGTGCCAGCACTAGTAGCGGGAGCTCCTACAATGAGCAGTTCTTC. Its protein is CASTSSGSSYNEQFF.

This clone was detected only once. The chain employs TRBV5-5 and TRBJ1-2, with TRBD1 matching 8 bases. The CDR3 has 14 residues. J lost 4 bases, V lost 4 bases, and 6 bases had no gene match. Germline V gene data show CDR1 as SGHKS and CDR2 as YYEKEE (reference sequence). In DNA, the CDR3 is TGTGCCAGCAGCCGAACAGGGGGTCTCTATGGCTACACCTTC. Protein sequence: CASSRTGGLYGYTF.

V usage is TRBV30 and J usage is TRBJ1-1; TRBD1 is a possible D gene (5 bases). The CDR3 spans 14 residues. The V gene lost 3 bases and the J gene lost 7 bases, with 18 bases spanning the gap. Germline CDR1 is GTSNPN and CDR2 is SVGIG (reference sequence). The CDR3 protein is CAWSRRRVRDEAFF. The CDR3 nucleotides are TGTGCCTGGAGCCGTCGCAGGGTACGCGATGAAGCTTTCTTT.

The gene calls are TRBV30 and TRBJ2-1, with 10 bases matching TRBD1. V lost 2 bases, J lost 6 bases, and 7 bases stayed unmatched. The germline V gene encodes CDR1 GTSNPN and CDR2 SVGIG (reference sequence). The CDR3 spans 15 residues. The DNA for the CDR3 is TGTGCCTGGAGTCTCGGACAGGGGGTCCTCAATGAGCAGTTCTTC. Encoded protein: CAWSLGQGVLNEQFF.

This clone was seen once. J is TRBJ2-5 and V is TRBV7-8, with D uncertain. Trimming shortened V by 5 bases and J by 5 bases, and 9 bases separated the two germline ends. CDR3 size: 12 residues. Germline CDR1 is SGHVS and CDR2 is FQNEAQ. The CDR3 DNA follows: TGTGCCAGCAGCCTGGGGTGGGAGACCCAGTACTTC. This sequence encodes CASSLGWETQYF.